Below, 21 T cell receptor beta chains from the same sample are listed, as sequenced in a study of cytomegalovirus exposure and HLA in healthy donors. Some clones are missing from TCRdb's copy, which holds only in-frame ones; the method was immunoSEQ multiplex PCR. The table shows 110,000 or so clones, with under 90% occurring only once. Sequenced input: PBMCs. All receptors come from a woman in her 30s in good health and CMV-seronegative.

This clone was observed a single time. This chain links TRBV23-1 with TRBJ1-5, with TRBD1 identical over 12 bases. TRBV23-1 is an ORF; its function is uncertain. Trimming took 6 bases from V and 2 from J; bases not matched to a gene: 17. The CDR3 sequence is 20 residues long. The CDR3 DNA reads TGCGCCAGCAGGAAAATTATCCGGGACAGGGGGCATCGGGGCAATCAGCCCCAGCATTTT. Protein product: CASRKIIRDRGHRGNQPQHF.

The V and J genes are TRBV27 and TRBJ1-4; TRBD1 aligns across 9 bases. With V trimmed by 8 bases and J by 10 bases, 14 bases remained unmatched. From germline, CDR1 is MNHEY and CDR2 SMNVEV (reference sequence). The CDR3 covers 15 residues. For the CDR3, the DNA is TGTGCCAGCGCTCCAGTAGGTACAGGGGGCCGAAAACTGTTTTTT. Its translation: CASAPVGTGGRKLFF.

The V and J genes are TRBV6-6 and TRBJ1-2, with a possible D match to TRBD1 (5 bases). The CDR3 contains 12 residues. Trimming took 6 bases from V and 4 from J, leaving 9 bases between them. The germline V gene has CDR1 MNHNY and CDR2 SVGAGI (reference sequence). CDR3 sequence reads: CASRAGLYGYTF. The CDR3 bases are TGTGCCAGCAGGGCGGGGCTCTATGGCTACACCTTC.

This rearrangement joins TRBV5-5 to TRBJ2-7, with D uncertain. The germline V gene has CDR1 SGHKS and CDR2 YYEKEE (reference sequence). Between the trimmed V and J ends, which lost 0 bases and 2 bases, there was a span of 12 bases. This CDR3 region has 15 residues. This CDR3 reads CASSLAPGTTYEQYF. The DNA for the CDR3 is TGTGCCAGCAGCTTGGCGCCGGGTACAACCTACGAGCAGTACTTC.

About this clone itself: The junction and the germline gene differ at one end; a read error may be behind it. The chain has TRBV7-7 and TRBJ2-2, with D possibly matching TRBD2 (5 bases). Germline V lookup: CDR1 SSHAT, CDR2 FNYEAQ (reference sequence). The CDR3 is 15 residues long. CDR3 DNA: TGTGCTAGCAGCCCCGAGCGGATTTCCACCGGGGAGCTGTTTTTT. Translation: CASSPERISTGELFF.

The rearrangement joins TRBV6-6 to TRBJ2-1, with D perhaps TRBD1 (5 bases). V dropped 6 bases and J dropped 3 bases, with 15 bases sitting between them. This CDR3 comprises 15 residues. The germline gives CDR1 MNHNY, CDR2 SVGAGI (reference sequence). The CDR3 DNA reads TGTGCCAGCAGGTCCCCCGCCCAGGGCTACAATGAGCAGTTCTTC. Its protein product is CASRSPAQGYNEQFF.

V usage is TRBV2 and J usage is TRBJ1-2, with TRBD1 matching 8 bases. The germline V gene has CDR1 SNHLY and CDR2 FYNNEI. The CDR3 has 14 residues. V trimming: 4 bases; J trimming: 5 bases; junction bases outside the gene matches: 6. The CDR3 nucleotides are TGTGCCAGCAGTGGGCAGGGGGCGGTTTATGGCTACACCTTC. Its translation is CASSGQGAVYGYTF.

The rearrangement joins TRBV5-8 to TRBJ1-2; D is perhaps TRBD1 (6 bases). The CDR3 is 15 amino acids. V was clipped by 1 base and J by 8 bases, with 18 bases between them. Germline loops: CDR1 SGHTS, CDR2 YDEGEE. This chain's CDR3 is CASSLSGGSLRGYTF. The CDR3 DNA reads as TGTGCCAGCAGCTTGAGCGGGGGCTCCCTAAGAGGCTACACCTTC.

The genes are TRBV7-9 and TRBJ2-2, with D uncertain. This CDR3 has 13 residues. Germline CDR1 reads SEHNR; CDR2 reads FQNEAQ (reference sequence). V lost 5 bases to trimming and J lost 2 bases, with 6 bases between them. This chain's CDR3 is CASSPRNTGELFF. CDR3 DNA: TGTGCCAGCAGCCCCAGAAACACCGGGGAGCTGTTTTTT.

The chain carries TRBV11-2 and TRBJ1-6, with TRBD1 matching 7 bases. V dropped 1 base and J dropped 9; count of bases not matched to a gene: 6. There are 15 residues in the CDR3. Germline V gene data show CDR1 as SGHAT and CDR2 as FQNNGV. CDR3 amino acids: CASSLAVRQGSPLHF. Written as DNA, the CDR3 is TGTGCCAGCAGCTTAGCGGTCCGACAGGGTTCACCCCTCCACTTT.

The chain has TRBV6-1 and TRBJ2-2; TRBD2 might be the D (6 bases). CDR1 MNHNS and CDR2 SASEGT come from the germline V gene. The CDR3 totals 13 residues. V gave up 6 bases and J gave up 3 bases, with 8 bases separating them. The CDR3 DNA is TGTGCCAGCAGGCCGGGGGACACCGGGGAGCTGTTTTTT. This codes for CASRPGDTGELFF.

J is TRBJ2-5 and V is TRBV15; maybe TRBD2 (6 bases). The CDR3 is 16 amino acids. The V end lost 0 bases, the J end lost 13 bases, and 24 bases lay between the germline ends. CDR1 and CDR2 from the germline V gene are LNHNV and YYDKDF (reference sequence). DNA of the CDR3: TGTGCCACCAGCAGAGATCGGGGGTCCATGGTGATTCCCACGTACTTC. This sequence encodes CATSRDRGSMVIPTYF.

With respect to this clone: The same CDR3 is also encoded by other DNA sequences in this sample. The gene calls are TRBV30 and TRBJ1-3; 7 bases match TRBD1. This CDR3 is 15 amino acids long. CDR1 GTSNPN and CDR2 SVGIG come from the germline V gene (reference sequence). J gave up 0 bases and V 1 base, and 3 bases lay outside the gene matches. The CDR3 bases are TGTGCCTGGAGTGAGCAGGGGGTCTCTGGAAACACCATATATTTT. Amino acids: CAWSEQGVSGNTIYF.

The chain recombines TRBV6-6 with TRBJ1-2, with 7 bases identical to TRBD1. The CDR3 is made up of 16 amino acids. V trimming: 4 bases; J trimming: 2 bases; junction bases outside the gene matches: 10. Germline CDR1 and CDR2: MNHNY and SVGAGI (reference sequence). Written as DNA, the CDR3 is TGTGCCAGCAGTTCCTTCTGGGGACAGAACAACTATGGCTACACCTTC. This gives the protein CASSSFWGQNNYGYTF.

The rearrangement links TRBV9 to TRBJ1-3, with D perhaps TRBD1 (6 bases). This CDR3 region has 16 residues. Germline V CDR1 and CDR2: SGDLS, YYNGEE. With 1 base removed from V and 4 bases from J, the gap between germline ends came to 15 bases. CDR3 loop: CASSVTSRGTGNTIYF. In DNA, the CDR3 is TGTGCCAGCAGCGTAACCTCCAGGGGAACGGGAAACACCATATATTTT.

This chain joins TRBV5-1 and TRBJ2-3; D not resolved. This CDR3 is built from 14 residues. The germline CDR1 and CDR2 sequences are SGHRS and YFSETQ. Trimming shortened V by 4 bases and J by 3 bases, and 12 bases separated the two germline ends. The CDR3 region is CASSGLHPTDTQYF. DNA of the CDR3: TGCGCCAGCAGCGGGCTCCATCCAACAGATACGCAGTATTTT.

The chain uses TRBV7-8 and TRBJ1-1; tentative D call: TRBD1 (6 bases). The germline V and J ends were trimmed by 2 bases and 0 bases, with 13 bases remaining between them. The CDR3 is 16 residues long. Germline V lookup: CDR1 SGHVS, CDR2 FQNEAQ. In DNA, the CDR3 is TGTGCCAGCAGCTTAAAGTGGGGGCAGATGAACACTGAAGCTTTCTTT. This codes for CASSLKWGQMNTEAFF.

In DNA form, the CDR3 reads TGTGCCAGCAGTTACTCGAGGGCTGAAGCTTTCTTT. This gives the protein CASSYSRAEAFF. This chain connects TRBV6-6 to TRBJ1-1; D unclear. V lost 0 bases and J 6 bases, leaving 5 bases between the germline ends. CDR1 and CDR2 from the germline V gene are MNHNY and SVGAGI (reference sequence). The CDR3 spans 12 residues.

The chain combines TRBV5-1 with TRBJ2-5; 10 nucleotides line up with TRBD2. This CDR3 is built from 16 residues. V shed 4 bases and J 5 bases; nucleotides not matched to a gene: 11. The germline V gene encodes CDR1 SGHRS and CDR2 YFSETQ. The CDR3 bases are TGCGCCAGCAGCCCGGGACCGGGACTAGCGCGGGAGACCCAGTACTTC. Its translation: CASSPGPGLARETQYF.

J is TRBJ2-2 and V is TRBV19; 9 bases are shared with TRBD1. Trimming cost V 11 bases and J 5 bases; bases outside gene matches: 12. Germline V CDR1 and CDR2: LNHDA, SQIVND (reference sequence). The CDR3 runs to 15 residues. In nucleotides, the CDR3 is TGTGCCTGTCGGGCCCGGGACAGGGAGACCGGGGAGCTGTTTTTT. This gives the protein CACRARDRETGELFF.

This chain joins TRBV11-3 and TRBJ2-3; tentative D call: TRBD2 (5 bases). The V and J ends lost 4 bases and 4 bases respectively, with 27 bases between them. Germline V CDR1 and CDR2: SGHNT, YENEEA. This CDR3 region has 19 residues. This CDR3 is CASSSSRTWEKGVADTQYF. CDR3 nucleotide sequence: TGTGCCAGCAGCTCCTCCCGGACCTGGGAGAAAGGCGTAGCAGATACGCAGTATTTT.